This T cell receptor (beta chain) was found in a study of neurological immune-mediated disorders. This sample's time point: technical triplicate 2. Germline assignment: CDR1 DFQATT and CDR2 SNEGSKA (reference sequence). CDR3 size: 13 residues. Unmatched junction bases numbered 2, after V lost 4 bases and J lost 3 bases. Study-wide results and caveats: The most TCR clonal expansion was seen in HTLV-1-associated myelopathy, whereas the least was seen in multiple sclerosis, below the level in healthy controls.

MiXCR, applied by TCRdb to the 5' RACE reads, yields one record per CDR3 protein. In the table there are approximately 30,000 distinct CDR3 sequences, roughly 14% of which are singletons. On this clonotype itself: The antigen is not known.

The sequencing input was CD4+ T cells from blood. This TCR was recovered from a female donor with HTLV-1-associated myelopathy (HAM/TSP). The chain joins TRBV20-1 to TRBJ2-7, with TRBD1 identical over 11 bases. CDR3 residues: CSAKGTGGYEQYF. CDR3 nucleotides: TGCAGTGCTAAGGGGACAGGGGGCTACGAGCAGTACTTC.